The TCR beta chain under discussion was sequenced for a study of T cell changes during pregnancy in multiple sclerosis. The CDR3 is 15 amino acids. Trimming stripped 1 base from V and 9 bases from J, with 16 bases between. Germline assignment: CDR1 LGHNA and CDR2 YNFKEQ. Sequenced by immunoSEQ multiplex PCR; TCRdb stores in-frame clones only, minus some. The data contain about 52,000 clones, around 92% of them singletons. The chain couples TRBV4-2 to TRBJ2-1; possible D gene TRBD2, 6 bases. The receptor was derived from a female donor with multiple sclerosis, enrolled in a pregnancy study. Here the sequenced sample was CD4+ T cells from peripheral blood mononuclear cells, taken in the third trimester of pregnancy. The CDR3 DNA reads TGTGCCAGCAGCCAAGGTGGTGGGGGGAGCGGTGAGCAGTTCTTC. Translated: CASSQGGGGSGEQFF.